One T cell receptor beta chain is described in this entry. No cognate antigen has been identified for it. Base qualities are not provided; no much larger clone lies one nucleotide away. TCR CDR3 regions were amplified from genomic DNA by multiplex PCR using the deep immunoSEQ assay. For each cell subset, the extracted genomic DNA was distributed evenly across all wells of several immunoSEQ 96-well plates, and each plate served as one replicate. For unsorted PBMC, each replicate PCR was loaded with roughly 330 ng genomic DNA, equivalent to about 30,000 T cell genomes. Unsorted PBMC genomic DNA was sequenced across ten immunoSEQ deep assay plates. The purified libraries were quantified using a Qubit 3.0 fluorometer, sized with a Bioanalyzer 2100, and then quantified again using the KAPA Library Quantification kit. Each immunoSEQ 96-well plate was sequenced on its own single-read 150-cycle Illumina NextSeq 550 flow cell. The authors' analysis ran thus. Because the immunoSEQ output held only junctional sequences and lacked quality scores, the filtering could not match the filtering applied to full-length reads. Sequences were annotated with PyIR, a Python wrapper for IgBLAST v1.9, using IMGT germline references to assign V/J genes and CDR3. Any read was removed if the V/J assignment was weak (E-value above 1e-6), the CDR3 was missing, or the read contained stop codons, out-of-frame junctions, or ambiguous translated residues. V3J clonotypes were defined by identical inferred V gene, J gene, and CDR3 amino acid sequence. Percentage overlap between repertoires was computed as shared unique clonotypes divided by the size of the smaller repertoire. RTK rarefaction, the Chao1 estimator, and Recon v2.1 estimates of unobserved clonotypes were used to assess repertoire richness. Here the immuneACCESS table is served through TCRdb, limited to in-frame sequences with V and J called. Missing clones are a known gap in these copies; in checked studies unresolved V genes cover under half, and the rest lacks a known reason. The DNA gave D and trimming, while V, J and clone size come from that table. The sample data list around 530,000 clones, and roughly four fifths of these were observed just once. The ten largest clones take up about 12% of the sample.

The sample comes from a study of shared clonotypes between healthy human individuals (dated by TCRdb to about 2020). For context, the study as a whole: The cohort included a few men and a couple of women between 18 and 49 years of age. Each donor's leukapheresis produced roughly between about 0.9 and 9.5 billion PBMCs. The study deeply sequenced blood TCR repertoires of about 5 healthy adults to estimate repertoire size and the extent of clonotype sharing between individuals. To increase sequencing depth and limit assay-specific biases, TCR repertoire library preparation and sequencing were carried out by different laboratories using diverse techniques.

Overall results and qualifications from the work: Only blood was sampled, and tissue TCR repertoires likely differ from those in blood. Pairwise subsampling indicated that sequencing depth was expected to affect the degree of clonotype sharing among donors. The small number of donors limited the genetic and exposure-history diversity represented.

The donors were healthy, HIV-negative adults with no recently reported acute infections or vaccinations. Only Caucasian adults living in Nashville, Tennessee, USA were represented among the donors. In the unsorted samples, approximately 85 million PBMCs were counted, and genomic DNA was extracted using the QIAamp DNA Blood Mini kit. Blood was obtained by leukapheresis, after which PBMCs were separated by Ficoll-Histopaque density gradient centrifugation and cryopreserved in liquid nitrogen vapor phase. V loses 4 bases at its end and J loses 7 bases; junction bases beyond the gene matches: 4. Measured from the cysteine to the phenylalanine, the CDR3 is 14 residues long. The retained sequence is limited to the CDR3, 42 bases, with the frame set at the first base. Looking up the germline V gene (reference sequence) yields CDR1 LNHDA and CDR2 SQIVND.

This sequence originates from a woman aged 40 to 55 in good health. Some clones in this sample may be carry-over from other donors' samples. The V gene is TRBV19 and the J gene is TRBJ2-7; the central 13 bases match TRBD2. What was sequenced was PBMCs. For the CDR3, the sequence is CASSTPGLAGEQYF. The base sequence is TGTGCCAGTAGTACGCCGGGACTAGCGGGAGAGCAGTACTTC.